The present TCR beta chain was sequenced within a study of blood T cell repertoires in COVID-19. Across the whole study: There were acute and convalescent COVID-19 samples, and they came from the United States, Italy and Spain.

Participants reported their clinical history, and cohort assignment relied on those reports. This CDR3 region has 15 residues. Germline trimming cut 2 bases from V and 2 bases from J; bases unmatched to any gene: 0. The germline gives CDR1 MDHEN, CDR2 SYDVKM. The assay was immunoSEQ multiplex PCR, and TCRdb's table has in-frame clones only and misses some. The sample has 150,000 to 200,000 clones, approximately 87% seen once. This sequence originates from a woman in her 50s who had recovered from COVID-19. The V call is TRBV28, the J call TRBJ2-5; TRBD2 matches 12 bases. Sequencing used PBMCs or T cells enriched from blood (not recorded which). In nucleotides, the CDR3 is TGTGCCAGCAGTTTAACTAGCGGGGGGCAAGAGACCCAGTACTTC. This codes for CASSLTSGGQETQYF.